Presented here are 5 T cell receptor beta chains from one specimen sequenced in a study of tumor-infiltrating lymphocytes in primary liver carcinoma. cDNA specific to TCR beta was made from 500 ng of total RNA, with a constant-region primer employed for priming. Library construction for TCR beta comprised three nested multiplex PCR rounds performed with slightly modified ARM-PCR. Rounds one and two of PCR, each of around 9 cycles, were primed with TRBV1-TRBV30 forward primers and a C-beta reverse primer. TCRdb re-called the multiplex PCR reads through MiXCR, storing one row per CDR3 protein. Here the sample spans 84,000 or so distinct CDR3 sequences, 72% being singletons. The source material, 20-30 mg of unsorted bulk tissue, was used to co-extract RNA and DNA. Specimen: liver tumor tissue from sampling region 1. Documented subset: tumor region T1, superior pole. Source of these receptors: a man aged 35 to 55 with primary liver carcinoma and hepatitis B virus infection.

Comment on this clonotype: Here the CDR3 omits its conserved ending phenylalanine or tryptophan, so a read error is the likely source. The limits of the CDR3 on the DNA are not certain, so only TCRdb's listed CDR3 is given. The chain has TRBV11-2 and TRBJ2-7; TRBD2 is the table's D call, not checked against the DNA. The CDR3 adds up to 15 amino acids, both ends counted. Germline-derived CDR1 and CDR2 are SGHAT and FQNNGV. CDR3: CASSFPGLGIHEYYL.

As to this clonotype: A junction end diverges from the germline sequence, so it may reflect a read error. The rearrangement uses TRBV6-2 or TRBV6-3 and TRBJ2-7; D might be TRBD2 (5 bases). This CDR3 has 14 residues. The V gene's germline CDR1 is MNHEY and CDR2 SVGEGT. CDR3 sequence reads: CASNYEAGPCEQYF. CDR3 nucleotides: TGTGCCAGCAATTACGAGGCGGGCCCCTGCGAGCAGTACTTC.

With regard to this clonotype: This CDR3 is missing its conserved last phenylalanine or tryptophan, likely due to a read error. The chain uses TRBV29-1 and TRBJ2-7; D call uncertain. Germline lookup yields CDR1 SQVTM and CDR2 ANQGSEA. The CDR3 covers 10 residues. CDR3 loop: CSAALYDQYL. The DNA for the CDR3 is TGCAGCGCCGCCTTATACGATCAGTACCTC.

About this clonotype: At one end, the junction sequence differs from germline, possibly due to a read error. V usage is TRBV11-2 and J usage is TRBJ2-5; the D gene is possibly TRBD2 (5 bases). This CDR3 is built from 12 residues. Per the germline V gene, CDR1 is SGHAT and CDR2 is FQNNGV. DNA for the CDR3: TGTGACAGCAGCTTACTAGAAAAGACCCAGTACTTC. Its translation is CDSSLLEKTQYF.

The chain is built from TRBV4-2 and TRBJ2-6; D tentatively fits TRBD1 or TRBD2 (5 bases each). Germline V gives CDR1 LGHNA, CDR2 YNFKEQ. Between the trimmed V and J ends, which lost 6 bases and 5 bases, there was a span of 20 bases. The CDR3 is made up of 17 amino acids. CDR3 sequence: CASSPEGPHTWANVLTF. CDR3 coding DNA: TGTGCCAGCAGTCCAGAGGGGCCTCACACTTGGGCCAACGTCCTGACTTTC.